These 14 T cell receptor beta chains were all obtained from the same sample, sequenced in a study of blood T cells in healthy people across ages. With a J-beta primer mix and a sample-barcoded 5' primer, a second PCR ran about 7 to 12 cycles. TCRdb re-analysed the 5' RACE reads in MiXCR, keeping a single row per CDR3 protein. The sample shows about 1.4 million distinct CDR3 sequences, 59% of them seen only once. The sample was blood. The receptors shown here come from a man aged 18-30 years in good health.

This clonotype came up a few times. J is TRBJ2-5 and V is TRBV6-2 or TRBV6-3; D uncertain. The DNA end is a closer match to TRBJ2-7, so the J assignment may be wrong. This CDR3 is 13 amino acids long. From germline, CDR1 is MNHEY and CDR2 SVGEGT. CDR3 amino acids: CASSYSPAYEQYF. The CDR3 DNA sequence: TGTGCCAGCAGTTACTCCCCAGCGTACGAGCAGTACTTC.

Only a few counts were recorded for this clonotype. The gene calls are TRBV5-1 and TRBJ2-3; D perhaps matches TRBD1 (6 bases). The CDR3 covers 17 residues. Germline V CDR1 and CDR2: SGHRS, YFSETQ. Trimming removed 2 bases at V and 2 bases at J, with 18 bases between. The CDR3, as DNA: TGCGCCAGCAGCTTCCCCGAGGCCACAGGGCACACAGATACGCAGTATTTT. This translates into CASSFPEATGHTDTQYF.

In its sample, this clonotype was seen a few times. The chain links TRBV6-2 or TRBV6-3 to TRBJ2-3, with 8 positions matching TRBD2. Per germline, CDR1 MNHEY and CDR2 SVGEGT. J lost 0 bases, V lost 4 bases, and 6 bases had no gene match. This CDR3 contains 16 residues. CDR3 bases: TGTGCCAGCAGTTTGGTAGCGGGAATCAGCACAGATACGCAGTATTTT. Translating gives CASSLVAGISTDTQYF.

This clonotype was recorded a few times. The chain joins TRBV7-9 to TRBJ2-6, with D hard to call. The CDR3 extends over 13 amino acids. CDR1 SEHNR and CDR2 FQNEAQ come from the germline V gene (reference sequence). Trimming shortened V by 3 bases and J by 10 bases, and 10 bases separated the two germline ends. In DNA, the CDR3 is TGTGCCAGCAGCTTTGTCAGTAATAACGTCCTGACTTTC. Translation gives CASSFVSNNVLTF. The full variable domain, in which reference TRBV7-9 and TRBJ2-6 provide the parts outside the CDR3, is DTGVSQNPRHKITKRGQNVTFRCDPISEHNRLYWYRQTLGQGPEFLTYFQNEAQLEKSRLLSDRFSAERPKGSFSTLEIQRTEQGDSAMYLCASSFVSNNVLTFGAGSRLTVL.

The CDR3 reads CASSQESGRARYGQFF. Written as DNA, the CDR3 is TGTGCCAGCAGCCAAGAAAGCGGGAGGGCCAGGTATGGGCAGTTCTTC. J is TRBJ2-1 and V is TRBV4-2, with TRBD2 identical over 10 bases. Per the germline V gene, CDR1 is LGHNA and CDR2 is YNFKEQ. This CDR3 region has 16 residues. V lost 0 bases to trimming and J lost 12 bases; unmatched junction nucleotides: 11.

The V call is TRBV12-3 or TRBV12-4, the J call TRBJ2-5; possible D gene TRBD1, 6 bases. This CDR3 region has 15 residues. V was trimmed by 5 bases and J by 2 bases, leaving 15 bases between them. The CDR3 sequence: CASSIVQGRQETQYF. CDR3 sequence (DNA): TGTGCCAGCAGTATTGTGCAGGGGCGTCAAGAGACCCAGTACTTC.

The chain joins TRBV6-5 to TRBJ2-7; 7 bases fit TRBD1. V trimming: 5 bases; J trimming: 3 bases; junction bases outside the gene matches: 4. The CDR3 runs to 13 residues. Germline CDR1 reads MNHEY; CDR2 reads SVGAGI. In DNA form, the CDR3 reads TGTGCCAGCAGTAGACAGGGTCTCTACGAGCAGTACTTC. This gives the protein CASSRQGLYEQYF.

The chain links TRBV4-1 to TRBJ1-5; a possible D gene is TRBD1 (6 bases). The V gene lost 4 bases and the J gene lost 3 bases, with 19 bases spanning the gap. Germline V gives CDR1 MGHRA, CDR2 YSYEKL. CDR3 length: 17 residues. CDR3 in amino acids: CASSRVQGKMANQPQHF. For the CDR3, the DNA is TGCGCCAGCAGCCGGGTTCAGGGGAAGATGGCCAATCAGCCCCAGCATTTT.

This clonotype was seen more than once but under ten times. V is TRBV15 and J is TRBJ2-5, with D perhaps matching TRBD1 or TRBD2 (5 bases each). The CDR3 length is 17 residues. Trimming removed 6 bases at V and 1 base at J, with 21 bases between. Germline loops: CDR1 LNHNV, CDR2 YYDKDF (reference sequence). CDR3 in amino acids: CATSPSYLGGIQETQYF. As DNA, the CDR3 is TGTGCCACCAGTCCATCTTACCTTGGGGGAATCCAAGAGACCCAGTACTTC.

There are a few counts of this clonotype. The rearrangement joins TRBV20-1 to TRBJ2-5, with 7 positions matching TRBD1. V shed 0 bases, J shed 4 bases, and the junction held 11 bases outside the gene matches. Germline-derived CDR1 and CDR2 are DFQATT and SNEGSKA (reference sequence). The CDR3 has 16 amino acids. The CDR3 spells CSAREKPGTALETQYF. CDR3 coding DNA: TGCAGTGCTAGAGAAAAACCCGGGACAGCCCTAGAGACCCAGTACTTC.

This clonotype was detected only a few times. This chain joins TRBV7-2 and TRBJ2-7; TRBD2 aligns across 10 bases. The V segment lost 5 bases and the J segment 0 bases; nucleotides outside the gene matches: 4. The CDR3 runs to 15 residues. CDR1 SGHTA and CDR2 FQGNSA come from the germline V gene. This CDR3 reads CASSLTSGNSYEQYF. Written as DNA, the CDR3 is TGTGCCAGCAGCCTCACTAGCGGGAACTCCTACGAGCAGTACTTC. Combining the CDR3 with reference TRBV7-2 and TRBJ2-7 gives the whole variable domain GAGVSQSPSNKVTEKGKDVELRCDPISGHTALYWYRQSLGQGLEFLIYFQGNSAPDKSGLPSDRFSAERTGGSVSTLTIQRTQQEDSAVYLCASSLTSGNSYEQYFGPGTRLTVT.

The rearrangement uses TRBV6-6 and TRBJ1-4; D call uncertain. CDR3 length equals 13 residues. Trimming removed 6 bases at V and 4 bases at J, with 9 bases between. Germline-derived CDR1 and CDR2 are MNHNY and SVGAGI (reference sequence). The CDR3 loop is CASRRLYNEKLFF. As DNA, the CDR3 is TGTGCCAGCAGGCGGCTATATAATGAAAAACTGTTTTTT.

The CDR3 nucleotides read TGCGCCAGCAGCCTAGGGGACAGGGAGGACACTGAAGCTTTCTTT. Translated: CASSLGDREDTEAFF. The rearrangement uses TRBV4-1 and TRBJ1-1, with 9 bases lining up with TRBD1. Trimming cost V 4 bases and J 3 bases; bases outside gene matches: 6. Germline V lookup: CDR1 MGHRA, CDR2 YSYEKL. CDR3 length equals 15 residues.

The CDR3 bases are TGTGCCAGCCGCCTGACTAGCGGGAATAAGGAGACCCAGTACTTC. Translated: CASRLTSGNKETQYF. The V call is TRBV12-3 or TRBV12-4, the J call TRBJ2-5; 11 bases agree with TRBD2. The CDR3 runs to 15 residues. V gave up 8 bases and J gave up 5 bases; unmatched junction bases: 10.